A selection of T cell receptor beta chains follows, all from one sample in a study of regulatory T cells in long-lasting Graves disease. TCRdb reprocessed the multiplex PCR reads via MiXCR and lists one record per CDR3 protein. The sample yields nearly 350,000 distinct CDR3 sequences, around a fifth seen once. Sequenced material: peripheral blood mononuclear cells (PBMCs), taken when the disease was refractory, from a patient treated with antithyroid drugs. Source of these receptors: a female donor with Graves disease. Both conserved end residues are part of each CDR3. Each record gives: CDR3 DNA, CDR3 protein, V gene, J gene, D gene, clone size, CDR3 length. The D gene is left open where the match is weak. Only part of the rows carry a size: once, few, many, or a class if the clone is expanded.

CDR3nt: TGCGCCAGCAGCGACGGGGGCACGAACACTGAAGCTTTCTTT; CDR3aa: CASSDGGTNTEAFF; v_gene: TRBV5-1; j_gene: TRBJ1-1; d_gene: NA; abundance: NA; len: 14
CDR3nt: TGCGCCAGCAGCCAAGCCATCTCCTACGAGCAGTACTTC; CDR3aa: CASSQAISYEQYF; v_gene: TRBV4-3; j_gene: TRBJ2-7; d_gene: NA; abundance: NA; len: 13
CDR3nt: TGTGCCACCAGTGATTCTTCGGGTAGGGCCTACAATGAGCAGTTCTTC; CDR3aa: CATSDSSGRAYNEQFF; v_gene: TRBV24-1; j_gene: TRBJ2-1; d_gene: NA; abundance: NA; len: 16
CDR3nt: TGTGCCAGCAGTCCCGGCGACGCCCTCTATGGCTACACCTTC; CDR3aa: CASSPGDALYGYTF; v_gene: TRBV27; j_gene: TRBJ1-2; d_gene: NA; abundance: NA; len: 14
CDR3nt: TGTGCCAGCAGCCTTATTAGTGGGAGGAAGGCCACTGAAGCTTTCTTT; CDR3aa: CASSLISGRKATEAFF; v_gene: TRBV3-1; j_gene: TRBJ1-1; d_gene: NA; abundance: few; len: 16
CDR3nt: TGTGCCAGCAGTTTTATGCGTGAGACCCAGTACTTC; CDR3aa: CASSFMRETQYF; v_gene: TRBV28; j_gene: TRBJ2-5; d_gene: NA; abundance: many; len: 12
CDR3nt: TGTGCCAGCAGTTTATTATCTCGGGCGGCGAACACCGGGGAGCTGTTTTTT; CDR3aa: CASSLLSRAANTGELFF; v_gene: TRBV27; j_gene: TRBJ2-2; d_gene: NA; abundance: few; len: 17
CDR3nt: TGTGCCAGCAACGCCAGGGTAACGGAGACCCAGTACTTC; CDR3aa: CASNARVTETQYF; v_gene: TRBV7-9; j_gene: TRBJ2-5; d_gene: NA; abundance: many; len: 13
CDR3nt: TGCAGCGTTGATAGAGGGGGGGGAGAGACCCAGTACTTC; CDR3aa: CSVDRGGGETQYF; v_gene: TRBV29-1; j_gene: TRBJ2-5; d_gene: NA; abundance: NA; len: 13
CDR3nt: TGTGCCCGCAGTTTACGTACAGGGGTGGGCTACGAGCAGTACTTC; CDR3aa: CARSLRTGVGYEQYF; v_gene: TRBV27; j_gene: TRBJ2-7; d_gene: TRBD1; abundance: NA; len: 15
CDR3nt: TGTGCCAGCACCGGGACTAGAGGAGAGCTGTTTTTT; CDR3aa: CASTGTRGELFF; v_gene: TRBV6-1; j_gene: TRBJ2-2; d_gene: TRBD2; abundance: many; len: 12
CDR3nt: TGTGCCAGCACAAAGGGGACGATTTATGGCTACACCTTC; CDR3aa: CASTKGTIYGYTF; v_gene: TRBV25-1; j_gene: TRBJ1-2; d_gene: NA; abundance: many; len: 13
CDR3nt: TGTGCCAGCAGCCAACGGGGACAGGGACCCGGAAACACCATATATTTT; CDR3aa: CASSQRGQGPGNTIYF; v_gene: TRBV14; j_gene: TRBJ1-3; d_gene: TRBD1; abundance: NA; len: 16
CDR3nt: TGTGCCAGCAGTTTAATCGGGAGAGGCTACGAGCAGTACTTC; CDR3aa: CASSLIGRGYEQYF; v_gene: TRBV28; j_gene: TRBJ2-7; d_gene: NA; abundance: many; len: 14
CDR3nt: TGTGCCAGCAGTGAGGACATTATCAGTAATGAAAAACTGTTTTTT; CDR3aa: CASSEDIISNEKLFF; v_gene: TRBV25-1; j_gene: TRBJ1-4; d_gene: NA; abundance: NA; len: 15
CDR3nt: TGTGCCAGCAGCTTAGGGGGCTGGGGAGGAGGGGGACAGTACTTC; CDR3aa: CASSLGGWGGGGQYF; v_gene: TRBV7-2; j_gene: TRBJ2-7; d_gene: NA; abundance: NA; len: 15
CDR3nt: TGTGGCAGCAGAGACAGGGGATCCCGTCAGCCCCAGCATTTT; CDR3aa: CGSRDRGSRQPQHF; v_gene: TRBV6-1; j_gene: TRBJ1-5; d_gene: TRBD1; abundance: once; len: 14
CDR3nt: TGTGCCAGCAGCTCCGGTCTTGGCTGGGACAGGGTCCACGAGCAGTACTTC; CDR3aa: CASSSGLGWDRVHEQYF; v_gene: TRBV9; j_gene: TRBJ2-7; d_gene: TRBD1; abundance: once; len: 17
CDR3nt: TGTGCCAGCAGTTTGGGGCCAGCGTACGAGCAGTACTTC; CDR3aa: CASSLGPAYEQYF; v_gene: TRBV27; j_gene: TRBJ2-7; d_gene: NA; abundance: many; len: 13
CDR3nt: TGTGCCAGCAGTTTCATCAGGGAGACTGAAGCTTTCTTT; CDR3aa: CASSFIRETEAFF; v_gene: TRBV6-2/TRBV6-3; j_gene: TRBJ1-1; d_gene: NA; abundance: few; len: 13
CDR3nt: TGTGCCAGCAGCCAAGAGGCGGATCAGGCCCAGCATTTT; CDR3aa: CASSQEADQAQHF; v_gene: TRBV7-2; j_gene: TRBJ1-5; d_gene: NA; abundance: NA; len: 13
CDR3nt: TGTGCCAGCAGCGAAAGTAAGGGGCGGGGGGGCACATATACGCAGTATTTT; CDR3aa: CASSESKGRGGTYTQYF; v_gene: TRBV2; j_gene: TRBJ2-3; d_gene: TRBD2; abundance: NA; len: 17
CDR3nt: TGTGCCAGCAGCTTGGTGCCGCGGGGGGTGTCAGAGACCCAGTACTTC; CDR3aa: CASSLVPRGVSETQYF; v_gene: TRBV5-5; j_gene: TRBJ2-5; d_gene: TRBD2; abundance: NA; len: 16
CDR3nt: TGTGCCTGGAGTGTTAAGTCCGCAGGGTCTGGCGAGCAGTACTTC; CDR3aa: CAWSVKSAGSGEQYF; v_gene: TRBV30; j_gene: TRBJ2-7; d_gene: NA; abundance: few; len: 15
CDR3nt: TGTGCCAGCAGCCGATATCCGGTTGAAGCTTTCTTT; CDR3aa: CASSRYPVEAFF; v_gene: TRBV13; j_gene: TRBJ1-1; d_gene: NA; abundance: many; len: 12
CDR3nt: TGTGCCAGCAGTCCCTTAAGGCCCCAGCCCCAGCATTTT; CDR3aa: CASSPLRPQPQHF; v_gene: TRBV6-1; j_gene: TRBJ1-5; d_gene: NA; abundance: many; len: 13
CDR3nt: TGTGCCAGCAGCTTCCTAGGGGAGACCCAGTACTTC; CDR3aa: CASSFLGETQYF; v_gene: TRBV7-8; j_gene: TRBJ2-5; d_gene: NA; abundance: many; len: 12
CDR3nt: TGCAGCGTTGAAAGGGCAGGGTCCTACGAGCAGTACTTC; CDR3aa: CSVERAGSYEQYF; v_gene: TRBV29-1; j_gene: TRBJ2-7; d_gene: NA; abundance: NA; len: 13
CDR3nt: TGCAGTGTTCCGACAGGGTGGGATTCCACTAATGAAAAACTGTTTTTT; CDR3aa: CSVPTGWDSTNEKLFF; v_gene: TRBV20-1; j_gene: TRBJ1-4; d_gene: TRBD1; abundance: NA; len: 16
CDR3nt: TGTGCCAGCAGTTACTCAGAGTCTGCCAGAGCTTTCTTT; CDR3aa: CASSYSESARAFF; v_gene: TRBV6-5; j_gene: TRBJ1-1; d_gene: NA; abundance: few; len: 13
CDR3nt: TGTGCCAGCAGTGAAAGGGTCCAAGGCGGCGAGACCCAGTACTTC; CDR3aa: CASSERVQGGETQYF; v_gene: TRBV6-1; j_gene: TRBJ2-5; d_gene: NA; abundance: many; len: 15
CDR3nt: TGTGCCAGCAGCTTAAAGGAAACGGGAAGCTCCTACGAGCAGTACTTC; CDR3aa: CASSLKETGSSYEQYF; v_gene: TRBV7-3; j_gene: TRBJ2-7; d_gene: NA; abundance: NA; len: 16
CDR3nt: TGTGCCAGCAGCCAAAGGGTAGGGGTCAATGAGCAGTTCTTC; CDR3aa: CASSQRVGVNEQFF; v_gene: TRBV11-2; j_gene: TRBJ2-1; d_gene: NA; abundance: NA; len: 14
CDR3nt: TGCAGTGCTCGACGGGACGGCACCTACGAGCAGTACTTC; CDR3aa: CSARRDGTYEQYF; v_gene: TRBV20-1; j_gene: TRBJ2-7; d_gene: NA; abundance: NA; len: 13
CDR3nt: TGTGCCAGCAGTTTAGGCCGGGGGCCAGATACGCAGTATTTT; CDR3aa: CASSLGRGPDTQYF; v_gene: TRBV28; j_gene: TRBJ2-3; d_gene: NA; abundance: NA; len: 14
CDR3nt: TGTGCCAGCAGCCAAGGAGGGGCCCCTAGAGAAAAACTGTTTTTT; CDR3aa: CASSQGGAPREKLFF; v_gene: TRBV3-1; j_gene: TRBJ1-4; d_gene: NA; abundance: NA; len: 15
CDR3nt: TGTGCCAGCAGCAAGGCCCCCAATGAGCAGTTCTTC; CDR3aa: CASSKAPNEQFF; v_gene: TRBV28; j_gene: TRBJ2-1; d_gene: NA; abundance: few; len: 12
CDR3nt: TGCGCCAGCAGCTCGGACAGGGCTGGCTATGGCTACACCTTC; CDR3aa: CASSSDRAGYGYTF; v_gene: TRBV5-1; j_gene: TRBJ1-2; d_gene: TRBD1; abundance: many; len: 14
CDR3nt: TGCGCCAGCAGCTTGGCTTCCAACCCCCCCTACGAGCAGTACTTC; CDR3aa: CASSLASNPPYEQYF; v_gene: TRBV5-1; j_gene: TRBJ2-7; d_gene: NA; abundance: many; len: 15
CDR3nt: TGCAGTGCTAGAGACGCGAGACTAGTTGGTGAGACCCAGTACTTC; CDR3aa: CSARDARLVGETQYF; v_gene: TRBV20-1; j_gene: TRBJ2-5; d_gene: NA; abundance: many; len: 15
CDR3nt: TGTGCCAGCAGTTTACCGGGACTTAATATTGGGGGCAATCAGCCCCAGCATTTT; CDR3aa: CASSLPGLNIGGNQPQHF; v_gene: TRBV28; j_gene: TRBJ1-5; d_gene: NA; abundance: many; len: 18